This paragraph covers one T cell receptor (beta chain) sequence. This clonotype appeared many times. The antigen it recognizes is unknown. No base quality information exists; no much larger clone differs at one position. The data are from a study of T-cell reconstitution after alpha-beta-depleted transplantation in children (dated by TCRdb to 2015 to 2016). Describing the broader study: Using TCR repertoire profiling, the study followed T-cell immune reconstitution in a quantitative way in children after TCRalphabeta/CD19-depleted allogeneic hematopoietic cell transplantation.

From V the trimming removes 5 bases and from J it removes 1 base, while the gene matches leave 3 bases of the junction unaccounted for. There are 15 amino acids in the CDR3, from cysteine to phenylalanine inclusive. Kept here is only the CDR3 DNA, which spans 45 bases and is read in frame from base 1. The library relied on PCR. Sequencing instrument: Illumina HiSeq 2500. TCR libraries were prepared with molecular barcoding, using unique molecular identifiers to normalize TCRbeta repertoire quantification. The raw public data were reprocessed by TCRdb itself: fastp quality trimming at Q25, MiXCR clonotype calling, in-frame beta chains only. Identical CDR3 proteins give one entry, which carries the most common genes and DNA. This sample has approximately 400,000 distinct CDR3 sequences in its table, and roughly 10% of those were observed once. The ten largest clonotypes hold roughly 6% of the sample.

The V and J segments used are TRBV12-3 or TRBV12-4 and TRBJ2-2; 8 bases in between match TRBD1. The sequence came from a human donor who donated a stem cell graft to a child with acute myeloid leukemia. This specimen consisted of PBMCs from the stem cell graft donor, obtained from the stem cell graft. The CDR3 amino acid sequence is: CASSLGQENTGELFF. The DNA sequence is TGTGCCAGCAGTCTGGGACAGGAGAACACCGGGGAGCTGTTTTTT.